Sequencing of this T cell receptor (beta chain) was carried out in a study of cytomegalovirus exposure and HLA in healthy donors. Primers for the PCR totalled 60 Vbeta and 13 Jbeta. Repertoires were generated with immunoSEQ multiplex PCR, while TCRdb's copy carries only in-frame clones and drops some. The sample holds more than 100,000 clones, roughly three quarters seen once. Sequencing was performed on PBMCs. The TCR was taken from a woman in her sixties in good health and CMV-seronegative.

The CDR3 loop is CASSLSGVVAKNIQYF. The CDR3 DNA sequence: TGTGCCAGCAGTTTATCAGGGGTTGTCGCCAAAAACATTCAGTACTTC. This chain uses TRBV28 with TRBJ2-4, with D possibly TRBD1 on 6 matching bases. The CDR3 length is 16 residues. Germline values: CDR1 MDHEN, CDR2 SYDVKM. Between the trimmed V and J ends, which lost 1 base and 1 base, there was a span of 11 bases. Full variable domain (outside the CDR3, taken from reference TRBV28 and TRBJ2-4): DVKVTQSSRYLVKRTGEKVFLECVQDMDHENMFWYRQDPGLGLRLIYFSYDVKMKEKGDIPEGYSVSREKKERFSLILESASTNQTSMYLCASSLSGVVAKNIQYFGAGTRLSVL.